This record covers a single T cell receptor beta chain. The antigen is undetermined. The record originates from a study of T cell responses to AZD1222 COVID-19 vaccine. TCRdb's table, derived via immunoSEQ multiplex PCR, lists solely in-frame clones and lacks some. The table records over 110,000 clones, 75% to 90% of them present only once. Broader study findings: Spike-specific TCR repertoires showed rising breadth and depth after two AZD1222 doses. In a largely white British group with more females than males, clonal diversity was possibly underestimated.

The germline gives CDR1 MNHEY, CDR2 SVGAGI. Trimming shortened V by 10 bases and J by 5 bases, and 17 bases separated the two germline ends. This CDR3 contains 14 residues. The rearrangement uses TRBV6-5 and TRBJ1-4; D remains ambiguous. Sequencing was performed on peripheral blood, taken 28 days after the second AZD1222 dose. This TCR was sampled from an adult who received the AZD1222 COVID-19 vaccine. For the CDR3, the DNA is TGTGCCACCTGGGTGACGGACCAGAATGAAAAACTGTTTTTT. Amino acid sequence: CATWVTDQNEKLFF.